Listed below are T cell receptor beta chains from one sample, sequenced in a study of CD8 T cells in ankylosing spondylitis. Using its own MiXCR run on the 5' RACE reads, TCRdb lists one record per CDR3 protein. The table lists tens of thousands of distinct CDR3 sequences, about 5.2% of them singletons. The sample taken for sequencing was blood, either unsorted or a sorted T cell fraction (not recorded which). The receptor set was obtained from a female donor with ankylosing spondylitis or in good health (not recorded which). Each CDR3 is given without its conserved first and last residue. The listing skips clone size in some rows; elsewhere it reads once, few, many or a size class.

clone_size v_call cdr3_aa
many TRBV9 ASSPRPDGETQY
few TRBV9 ASSVDGEEQY
- TRBV9 ASSVSSPVGGTSGRATDTQY
- TRBV9 ASSVGSLPNTEAF
many TRBV9 ASSLDLTNTGELF
many TRBV9 ASSGPGGGEQY
many TRBV9 ASSAPGASPYEQY
many TRBV9 ASSRTPSGSTDTQY
medium-sized TRBV9 ASSVAADYGYT
- TRBV9 ASSLTILAGENTGELF
many TRBV9 ASSVVVGTDTQY
- TRBV9 ASSASSRSRGTDTQY
many TRBV9 ASSEGGTEAF
many TRBV9 ASSVVSDSTGELF
many TRBV9 ASSVGGGMGTQY
few TRBV9 ASSARRLDNEQF
many TRBV9 ASSVDGYNEQF
many TRBV9 ASSVAGNTIY
many TRBV9 ASSSNSGATDTQY
few TRBV9 ASSVGQGAGETQY
once TRBV9 ASSVTAAGLGGQETQY
many TRBV9 ASSVESIRDTQY